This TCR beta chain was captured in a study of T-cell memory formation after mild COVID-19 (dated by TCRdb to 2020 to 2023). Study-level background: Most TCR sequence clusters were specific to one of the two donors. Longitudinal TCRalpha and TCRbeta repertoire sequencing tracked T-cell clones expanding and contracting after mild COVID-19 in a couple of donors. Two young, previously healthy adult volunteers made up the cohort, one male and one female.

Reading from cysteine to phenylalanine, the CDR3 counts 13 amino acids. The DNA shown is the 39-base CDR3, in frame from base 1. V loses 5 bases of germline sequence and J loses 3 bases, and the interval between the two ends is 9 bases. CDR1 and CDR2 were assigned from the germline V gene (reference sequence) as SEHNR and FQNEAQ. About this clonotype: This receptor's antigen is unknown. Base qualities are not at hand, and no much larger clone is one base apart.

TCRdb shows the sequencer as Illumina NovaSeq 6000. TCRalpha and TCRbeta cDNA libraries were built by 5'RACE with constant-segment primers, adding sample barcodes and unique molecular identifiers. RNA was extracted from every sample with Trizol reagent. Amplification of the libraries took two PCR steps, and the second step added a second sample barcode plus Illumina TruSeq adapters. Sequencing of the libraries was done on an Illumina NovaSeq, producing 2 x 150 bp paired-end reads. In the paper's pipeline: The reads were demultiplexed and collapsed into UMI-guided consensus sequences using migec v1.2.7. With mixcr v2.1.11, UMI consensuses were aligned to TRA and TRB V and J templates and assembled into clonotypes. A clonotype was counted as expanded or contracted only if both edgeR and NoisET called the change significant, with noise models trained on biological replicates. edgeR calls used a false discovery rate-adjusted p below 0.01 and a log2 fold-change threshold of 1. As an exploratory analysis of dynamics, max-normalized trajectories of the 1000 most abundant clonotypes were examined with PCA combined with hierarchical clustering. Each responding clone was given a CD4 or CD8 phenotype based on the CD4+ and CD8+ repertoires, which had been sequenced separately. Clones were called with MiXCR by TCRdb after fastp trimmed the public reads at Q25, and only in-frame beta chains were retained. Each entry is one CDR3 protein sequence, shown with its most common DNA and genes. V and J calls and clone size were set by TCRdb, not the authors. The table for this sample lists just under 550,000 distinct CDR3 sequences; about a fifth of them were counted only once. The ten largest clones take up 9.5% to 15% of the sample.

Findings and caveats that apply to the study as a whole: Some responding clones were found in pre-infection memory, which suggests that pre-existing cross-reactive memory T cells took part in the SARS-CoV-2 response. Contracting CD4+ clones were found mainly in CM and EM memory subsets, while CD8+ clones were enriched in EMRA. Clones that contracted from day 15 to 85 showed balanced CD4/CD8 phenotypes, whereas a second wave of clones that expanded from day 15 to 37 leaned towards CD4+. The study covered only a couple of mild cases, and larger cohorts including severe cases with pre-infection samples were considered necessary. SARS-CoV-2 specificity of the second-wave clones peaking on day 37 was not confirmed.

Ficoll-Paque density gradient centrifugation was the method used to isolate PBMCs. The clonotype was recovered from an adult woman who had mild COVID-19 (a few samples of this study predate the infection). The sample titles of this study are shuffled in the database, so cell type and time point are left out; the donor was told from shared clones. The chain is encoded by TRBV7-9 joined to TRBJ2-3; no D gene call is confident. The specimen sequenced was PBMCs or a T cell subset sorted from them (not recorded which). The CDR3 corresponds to CASSPAQTDTQYF. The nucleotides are TGTGCCAGCAGCCCAGCCCAGACAGATACGCAGTATTTT.